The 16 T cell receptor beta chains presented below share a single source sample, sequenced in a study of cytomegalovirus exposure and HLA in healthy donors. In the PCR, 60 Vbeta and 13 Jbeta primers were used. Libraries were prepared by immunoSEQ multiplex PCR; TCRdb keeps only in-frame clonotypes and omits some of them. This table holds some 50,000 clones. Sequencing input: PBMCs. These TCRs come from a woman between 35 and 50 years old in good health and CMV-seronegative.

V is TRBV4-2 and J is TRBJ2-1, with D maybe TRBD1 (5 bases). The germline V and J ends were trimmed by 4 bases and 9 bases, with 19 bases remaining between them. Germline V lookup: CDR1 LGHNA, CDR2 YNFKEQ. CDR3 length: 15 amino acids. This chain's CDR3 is CASSPILGLVGEQFF. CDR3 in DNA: TGTGCCAGCAGCCCGATCCTGGGGCTAGTTGGTGAGCAGTTCTTC.

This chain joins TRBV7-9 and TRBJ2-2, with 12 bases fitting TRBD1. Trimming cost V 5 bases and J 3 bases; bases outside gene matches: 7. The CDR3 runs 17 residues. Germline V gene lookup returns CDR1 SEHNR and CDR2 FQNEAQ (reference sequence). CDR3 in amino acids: CASSVGQGALDTGELFF. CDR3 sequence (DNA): TGTGCCAGCAGCGTGGGACAGGGGGCTTTAGACACCGGGGAGCTGTTTTTT.

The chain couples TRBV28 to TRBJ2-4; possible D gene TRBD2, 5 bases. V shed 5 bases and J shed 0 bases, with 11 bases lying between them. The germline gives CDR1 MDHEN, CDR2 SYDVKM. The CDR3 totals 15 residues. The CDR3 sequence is CASSTGFIAKNIQYF. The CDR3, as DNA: TGTGCCAGCAGTACGGGGTTTATAGCCAAAAACATTCAGTACTTC.

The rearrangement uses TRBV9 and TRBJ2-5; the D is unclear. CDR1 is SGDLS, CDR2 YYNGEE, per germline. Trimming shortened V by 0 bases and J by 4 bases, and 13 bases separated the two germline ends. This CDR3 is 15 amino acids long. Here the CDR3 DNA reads TGTGCCAGCAGCGTAGGAGGCACTTCGGCAGAGACCCAGTACTTC. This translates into CASSVGGTSAETQYF.

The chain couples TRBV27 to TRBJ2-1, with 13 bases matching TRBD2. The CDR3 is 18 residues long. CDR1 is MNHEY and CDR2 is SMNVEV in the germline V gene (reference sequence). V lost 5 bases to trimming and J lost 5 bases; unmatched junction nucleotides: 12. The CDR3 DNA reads TGTGCCAGCAGTATAGGACTAGCGGGAGTTTCTAGGAACAATGAGCAGTTCTTC. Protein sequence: CASSIGLAGVSRNNEQFF.

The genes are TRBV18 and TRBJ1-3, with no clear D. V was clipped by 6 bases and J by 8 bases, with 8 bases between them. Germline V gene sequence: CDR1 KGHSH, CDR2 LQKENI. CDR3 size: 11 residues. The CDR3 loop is CASSAGDTIYF. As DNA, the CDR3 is TGTGCCAGCTCGGCGGGAGACACCATATATTTT.

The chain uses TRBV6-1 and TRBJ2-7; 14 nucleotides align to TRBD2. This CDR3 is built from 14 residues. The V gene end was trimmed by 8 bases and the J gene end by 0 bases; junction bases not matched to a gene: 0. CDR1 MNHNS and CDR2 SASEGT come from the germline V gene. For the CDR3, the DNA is TGTGCCAGCGGACTAGCGGGGGGCTCCTACGAGCAGTACTTC. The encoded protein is CASGLAGGSYEQYF.

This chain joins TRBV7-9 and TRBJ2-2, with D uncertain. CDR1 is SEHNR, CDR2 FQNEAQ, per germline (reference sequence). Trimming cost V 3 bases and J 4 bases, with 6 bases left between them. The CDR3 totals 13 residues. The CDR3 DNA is TGTGCCAGCAGCTTTCAACTCACCGGGGAGCTGTTTTTT. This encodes CASSFQLTGELFF.

The CDR3 region has the DNA TGTGCCAGCATAAGGCAGGGGGCCGACAATGAGCAGTTCTTC. It specifies CASIRQGADNEQFF. V and J are TRBV6-1 and TRBJ2-1; TRBD1 matches 8 bases. The CDR3 is made up of 14 amino acids. V gave up 7 bases and J gave up 5 bases; unmatched junction bases: 7. The germline V gene has CDR1 MNHNS and CDR2 SASEGT.

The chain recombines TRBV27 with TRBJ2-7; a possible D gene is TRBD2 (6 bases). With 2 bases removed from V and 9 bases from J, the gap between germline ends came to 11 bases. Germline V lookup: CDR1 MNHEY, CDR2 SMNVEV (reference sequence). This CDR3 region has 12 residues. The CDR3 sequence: CASSLGGSVQYF. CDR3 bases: TGTGCCAGCAGTTTAGGAGGGTCTGTGCAGTACTTC.

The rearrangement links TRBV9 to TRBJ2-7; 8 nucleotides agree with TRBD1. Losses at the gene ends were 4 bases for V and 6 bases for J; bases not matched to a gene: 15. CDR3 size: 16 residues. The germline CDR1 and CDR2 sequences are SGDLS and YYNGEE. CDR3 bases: TGTGCCAGCAGCACAGGTGGGACAGGCAAAGTGGGCGAGCAGTACTTC. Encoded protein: CASSTGGTGKVGEQYF.

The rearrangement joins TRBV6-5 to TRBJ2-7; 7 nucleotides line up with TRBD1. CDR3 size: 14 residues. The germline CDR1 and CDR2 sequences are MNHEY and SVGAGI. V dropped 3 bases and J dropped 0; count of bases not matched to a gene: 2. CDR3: CASSYSGGSYEQYF. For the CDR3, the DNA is TGTGCCAGCAGTTATTCAGGGGGCTCCTACGAGCAGTACTTC.

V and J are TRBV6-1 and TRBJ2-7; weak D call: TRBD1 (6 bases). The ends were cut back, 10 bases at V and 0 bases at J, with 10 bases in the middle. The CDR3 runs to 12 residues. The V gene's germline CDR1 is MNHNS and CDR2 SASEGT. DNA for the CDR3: TGTGCCACCTTACAGGGCTCCTACGAGCAGTACTTC. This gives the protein CATLQGSYEQYF.

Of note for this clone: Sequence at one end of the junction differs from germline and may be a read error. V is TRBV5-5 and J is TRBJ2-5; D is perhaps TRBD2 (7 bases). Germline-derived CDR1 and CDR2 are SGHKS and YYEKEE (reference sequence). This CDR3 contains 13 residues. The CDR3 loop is CASSQGLRENQYF. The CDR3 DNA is TGTGCCAGCAGCCAGGGGTTGCGGGAGAACCAGTACTTC.

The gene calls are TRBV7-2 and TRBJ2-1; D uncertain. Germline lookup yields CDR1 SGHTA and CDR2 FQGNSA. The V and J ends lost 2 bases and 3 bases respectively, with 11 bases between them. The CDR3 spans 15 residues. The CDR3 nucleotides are TGTGCCAGCAGCTTAAGTTTAGCTAACTACAATGAGCAGTTCTTC. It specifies CASSLSLANYNEQFF.

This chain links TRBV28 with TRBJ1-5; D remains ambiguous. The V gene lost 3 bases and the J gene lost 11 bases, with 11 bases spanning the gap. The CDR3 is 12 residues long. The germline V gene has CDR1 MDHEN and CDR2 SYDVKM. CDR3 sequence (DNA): TGTGCCAGCAGTTTCATCGAGGTGGCCCAGCATTTT. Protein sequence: CASSFIEVAQHF.